The clone carrying this T cell receptor beta chain was seen at least ten times. Antigen specificity is unknown. The source of the sample is a study of CD8 T cells in ankylosing spondylitis. Whole-study findings and limits: Past studies reported some motif variants in reactive arthritis synovial fluid and blood. CD8+ disease-linked clones were present at relatively low frequencies in blood. The study identified a TCR beta motif of several highly homologous variants that appeared characteristic of ankylosing spondylitis blood.

Quantitative barcoded 5'-RACE was used to prepare TCR beta libraries. TCRdb re-analysed the 5' RACE reads in MiXCR, keeping a single row per CDR3 protein. Found here are under 200,000 distinct CDR3 sequences, 10% to 15% of them singletons; the top ten hold 9.5% to 11%. The sample comprised blood, either unsorted or a sorted T cell fraction (not recorded which). The receptor was isolated from a female donor with ankylosing spondylitis or in good health (not recorded which).

DNA for the CDR3: TGTGCCAGCAGCCCCCGGAAGTCTGAAGCTTTCTTT. As protein: CASSPRKSEAFF. J is TRBJ1-1 and V is TRBV3-1; no firm D call. From germline, CDR1 is LGHDT and CDR2 YNNKEL (reference sequence). Trimming stripped 4 bases from V and 6 bases from J, with 9 bases between. This CDR3 is built from 12 residues.